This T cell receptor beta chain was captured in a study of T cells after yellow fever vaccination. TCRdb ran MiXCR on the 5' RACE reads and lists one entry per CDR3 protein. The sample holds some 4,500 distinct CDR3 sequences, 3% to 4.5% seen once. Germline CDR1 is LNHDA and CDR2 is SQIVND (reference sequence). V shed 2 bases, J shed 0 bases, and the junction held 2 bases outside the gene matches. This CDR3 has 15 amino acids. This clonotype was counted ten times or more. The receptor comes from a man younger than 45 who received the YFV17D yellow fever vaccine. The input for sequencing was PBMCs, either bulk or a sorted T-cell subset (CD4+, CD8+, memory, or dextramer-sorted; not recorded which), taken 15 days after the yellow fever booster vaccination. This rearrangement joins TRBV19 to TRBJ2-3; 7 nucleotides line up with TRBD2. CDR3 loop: CASSILAASTDTQYF. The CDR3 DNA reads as TGTGCCAGTAGTATACTAGCGGCTAGCACAGATACGCAGTATTTT.